This is a list of T cell receptor beta chains from one sample in a study of blood T cell repertoires in COVID-19. TCRdb keeps only in-frame clones here, not all; method: immunoSEQ multiplex PCR. Of roughly 290,000 clones detected, about 90% appear once; the ten largest clones hold about 8%. Sequences were obtained from peripheral blood. These receptor sequences come from a woman between 45 and 65 years old who had recovered from COVID-19. The CDR3 runs from the conserved cysteine through the conserved F or W. A D gene is named only where the DNA matches it firmly. Rows may omit the clone size; those that give it use once, few, many or a size class.

cdr3_nt	cdr3_aa	d_call	v_call	j_call	clone_size
TGTGCCACCAGTCTTAGCTTCGGGCTGGCTAGCGGGAGTGGGGACACCGGGGAGCTGTTTTTT	CATSLSFGLASGSGDTGELFF	TRBD2	TRBV24-1	TRBJ2-2	-
TGCGCCAGCAGCCAAGGGCCAGGGACAGGGGTTAACTATGGCTACACCTTC	CASSQGPGTGVNYGYTF	TRBD1	TRBV4-3	TRBJ1-2	-
TGTGCCAGCAGTGAAGCGCAGGGCAGCGAGCAGTACTTC	CASSEAQGSEQYF	-	TRBV6-1	TRBJ2-7	-
TGTGCCAGTTCGGAGGGGAATTGGGATGAAGCTTTCTTT	CASSEGNWDEAFF	-	TRBV6-5	TRBJ1-1	-
TGTGCCAGCTCACCCCTGACAGGGGGAGAGACCCAGTACTTC	CASSPLTGGETQYF	TRBD1	TRBV18	TRBJ2-5	-
TGTGCCAGCAGCTTAGATGTTTGGGGACAGGTTCCCAGAGGGAATTACAATGAGCAGTTCTTC	CASSLDVWGQVPRGNYNEQFF	TRBD1	TRBV11-3	TRBJ2-1	-
TGTGCCAGCATTAGATTAGCGGGAGATGAGCAGTTCTTC	CASIRLAGDEQFF	TRBD2	TRBV27	TRBJ2-1	once
TGCGCCAGCAGCGGCTTCTTTCTAGGTCCCAATGAGCAGTTCTTC	CASSGFFLGPNEQFF	-	TRBV23-1	TRBJ2-1	-
TGCGCCAGCAGCCAAGATCCCTCAGGTGGATGGACTGAAGCTTTCTTT	CASSQDPSGGWTEAFF	-	TRBV4-3	TRBJ1-1	-
TGTGCCAGTGGGACAGTCTACGAGCAGTACTTC	CASGTVYEQYF	TRBD1	TRBV19	TRBJ2-7	-